This T cell receptor (beta chain) originates from a study of shared clonotypes between healthy human individuals. Findings and caveats of the study: A generally larger estimated richness was seen in naive subsets than in memory subsets. Compared with clonotypes that all four donors shared, non-shared clonotypes had lower generation probabilities.

CD45RO-negative, CCR7-selected cells formed the naive CD8 fraction, which excluded terminally differentiated effector memory CD45RA+ cells. Among the donors, all were Caucasian adults who lived in Nashville, Tennessee. J lost 4 bases, V lost 4 bases, and 8 bases had no gene match. The germline V gene encodes CDR1 LNHDA and CDR2 SQIVND (reference sequence). The CDR3 is 15 amino acids. Regarding this clone: Its antigen is not known.

Sequencing was at deep level. The data were produced by immunoSEQ multiplex PCR, yet TCRdb's version contains in-frame clones alone and is incomplete. Of about 2.1 million clones in the sample, roughly 95% were seen once. The V call is TRBV19, the J call TRBJ2-7, with TRBD1 matching 9 bases. This clonotype was obtained from a man aged 18 to 29 in good health. Some clones in this sample may be carry-over from other donors' samples. Material: naive CD8+ T cells from PBMCs. CDR3 sequence (DNA): TGTGCCAGTAGTACCCGGACAGGGGTAGTATACGAGCAGTACTTC. This gives the protein CASSTRTGVVYEQYF.